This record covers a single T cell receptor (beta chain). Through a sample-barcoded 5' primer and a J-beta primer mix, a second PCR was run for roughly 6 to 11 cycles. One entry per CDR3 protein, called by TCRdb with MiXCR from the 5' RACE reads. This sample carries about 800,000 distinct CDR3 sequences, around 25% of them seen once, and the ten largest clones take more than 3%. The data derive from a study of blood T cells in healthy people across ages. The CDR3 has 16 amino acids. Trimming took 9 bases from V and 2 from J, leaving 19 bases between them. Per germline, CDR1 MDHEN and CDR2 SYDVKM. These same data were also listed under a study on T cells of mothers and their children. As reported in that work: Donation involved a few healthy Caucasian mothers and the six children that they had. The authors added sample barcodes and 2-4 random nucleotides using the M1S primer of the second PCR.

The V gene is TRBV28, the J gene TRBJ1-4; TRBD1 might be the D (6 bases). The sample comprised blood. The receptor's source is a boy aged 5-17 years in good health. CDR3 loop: CASSGGPLGTNEKLFF. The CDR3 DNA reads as TGTGCCAGTAGTGGGGGCCCCTTGGGCACTAATGAAAAACTGTTTTTT.